The sequence of this T cell receptor (beta chain) was determined in a study of blood T cell repertoires in COVID-19 (dated by TCRdb to the early 2020s). The study in broad terms: The collaborator samples originated in the United States, Italy and Spain and spanned the acute and convalescent phases of COVID-19. The material from the prospective study consisted of cDNA or gDNA derived from T cells, B-cell-depleted T cells, or PBMCs. The dataset comprised deeply sampled blood TCRbeta repertoires from subjects exposed to, actively infected with, or recovered from COVID-19. The repertoires were released in a freely available public database meant as a resource for research on the immune response to SARS-CoV-2. The samples were drawn from two sources: the first 160 participants of the ongoing ImmuneRACE study, and 1,254 subjects contributed by 6 global collaborators. The sample metadata nearly always contained a de-identified subject ID, COVID-19 status, age in years and sex. Where available, HLA class I and class II types were taken from metadata supplied by the sample provider and were not determined by assay-based typing.

The collaborating institutions used their own protocols to collect whole blood in K2EDTA tubes. For TCRbeta analysis, collaborator samples were shipped as frozen whole blood, as isolated PBMCs, or as DNA extracted from either sample type. As for this clone: Its specific antigen is unknown. Base qualities were left out, and no much larger clone turns up one base away.

Trimming leaves V shorter by 3 bases and J shorter by 2 bases, with the junction holding 2 bases beyond the gene matches. Spanning cysteine to phenylalanine, the CDR3 consists of 15 amino acids. CDR3 DNA is the only sequence kept; it has 45 bases, read in frame from the first base. CDR1 and CDR2 are drawn from the germline V gene (reference sequence): DFQATT, SNEGSKA. TCRbeta CDR3 regions were amplified from genomic DNA using the immunoSEQ Assay, a bias-controlled multiplex PCR. In the source study's methods: The number of nucleated cells in each sample was estimated by amplification of reference gene primers within the assay. To quantify the absolute abundance of each unique TCRbeta CDR3 rearrangement, sequence reads were collapsed and filtered. For each sample, productive Simpson clonality was calculated as the square root of Simpson's diversity index over productive rearrangements. The clones in this table, taken by TCRdb from immuneACCESS, are in-frame only. Not every clone is retained; where verified, under half of the shortfall comes from an unresolved V gene, and the cause of the rest is unknown. Clone size and the V and J calls come from that table; the DNA yielded D and trimming. This sample holds 200,000 or so clones; 70% to 85% were observed only once. The top ten constitute more than 4.5% of the sample.

What the work shows at the level of the full study, not this receptor alone: Clinical and demographic metadata were provided uncurated, with the amount varying by source and participant.

Sample: peripheral blood. The chain is made from TRBV20-1 and TRBJ2-3, with 13 bases aligning to TRBD2. The TCR was taken from a woman between 25 and 40 years old with acute or convalescent COVID-19. This receptor has the CDR3 CSASGTSGNTDTQYF. The DNA sequence reads TGCAGTGCTAGTGGGACTAGCGGGAACACAGATACGCAGTATTTT.